This TCR beta chain was identified in a study of CD8 T cells in ankylosing spondylitis. Study-level findings and limits: Made up of 7 to 9 highly homologous variants, a TCR beta motif appeared characteristic of ankylosing spondylitis blood. Significant enrichment of disease-linked clones was reportedly seen in matched ankylosing spondylitis synovial fluid.

This clonotype was detected a few times. Its specificity is unknown. The V gene's germline CDR1 is LGHDT and CDR2 YNNKEL (reference sequence). The CDR3 covers 14 residues. V was clipped by 0 bases and J by 8 bases, with 13 bases between them. Via MiXCR, TCRdb re-called the 5' RACE reads, giving one row per CDR3 protein. The data contain about 700,000 distinct CDR3 sequences, 15% to 20% of them singletons. J is TRBJ1-1 and V is TRBV3-1; the D is unclear. The sequenced sample was blood, either unsorted or a sorted T cell fraction (not recorded which). This clonotype was obtained from a male donor with ankylosing spondylitis. CDR3 residues: CASSQDAVAIEAFF. The CDR3, as DNA: TGTGCCAGCAGCCAAGACGCGGTCGCCATAGAAGCTTTCTTT. Based on the CDR3 plus reference TRBV3-1 and TRBJ1-1, the full variable domain is DTAVSQTPKYLVTQMGNDKSIKCEQNLGHDTMYWYKQDSKKFLKIMFSYNNKELIINETVPNRFSPKSPDKAHLNLHINSLELGDSAVYFCASSQDAVAIEAFFGQGTRLTVV.